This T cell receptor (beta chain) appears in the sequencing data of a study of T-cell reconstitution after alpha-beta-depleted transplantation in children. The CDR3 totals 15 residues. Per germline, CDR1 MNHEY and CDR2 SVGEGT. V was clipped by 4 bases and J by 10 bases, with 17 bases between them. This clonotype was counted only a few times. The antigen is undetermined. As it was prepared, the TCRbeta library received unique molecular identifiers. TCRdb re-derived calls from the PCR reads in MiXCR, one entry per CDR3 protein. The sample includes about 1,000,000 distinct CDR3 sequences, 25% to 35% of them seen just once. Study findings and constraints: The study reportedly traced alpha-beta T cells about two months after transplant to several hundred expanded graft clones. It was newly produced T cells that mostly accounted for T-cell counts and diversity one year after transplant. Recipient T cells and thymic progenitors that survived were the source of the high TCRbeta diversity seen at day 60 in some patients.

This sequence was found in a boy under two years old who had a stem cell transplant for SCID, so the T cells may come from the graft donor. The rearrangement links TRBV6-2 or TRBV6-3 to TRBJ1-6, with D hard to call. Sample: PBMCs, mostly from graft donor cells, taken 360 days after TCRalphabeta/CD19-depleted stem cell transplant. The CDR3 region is CASSSRSVRYSPLHF. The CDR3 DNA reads TGTGCCAGCAGTTCTCGCTCAGTTCGGTACTCACCCCTCCACTTT.